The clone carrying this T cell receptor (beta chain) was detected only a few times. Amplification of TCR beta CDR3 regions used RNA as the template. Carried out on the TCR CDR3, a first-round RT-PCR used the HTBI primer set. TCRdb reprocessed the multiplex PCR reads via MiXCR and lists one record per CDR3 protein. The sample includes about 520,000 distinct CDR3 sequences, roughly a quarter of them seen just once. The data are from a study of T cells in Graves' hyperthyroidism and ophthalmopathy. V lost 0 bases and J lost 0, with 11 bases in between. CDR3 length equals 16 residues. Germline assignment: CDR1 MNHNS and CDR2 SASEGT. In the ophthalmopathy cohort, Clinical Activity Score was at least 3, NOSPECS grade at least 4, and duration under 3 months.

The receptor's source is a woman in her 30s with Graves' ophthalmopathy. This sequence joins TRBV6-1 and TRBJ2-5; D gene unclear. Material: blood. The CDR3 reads CASSEARPAYQETQYF. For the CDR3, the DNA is TGTGCCAGCAGTGAAGCTCGCCCAGCCTACCAAGAGACCCAGTACTTC.